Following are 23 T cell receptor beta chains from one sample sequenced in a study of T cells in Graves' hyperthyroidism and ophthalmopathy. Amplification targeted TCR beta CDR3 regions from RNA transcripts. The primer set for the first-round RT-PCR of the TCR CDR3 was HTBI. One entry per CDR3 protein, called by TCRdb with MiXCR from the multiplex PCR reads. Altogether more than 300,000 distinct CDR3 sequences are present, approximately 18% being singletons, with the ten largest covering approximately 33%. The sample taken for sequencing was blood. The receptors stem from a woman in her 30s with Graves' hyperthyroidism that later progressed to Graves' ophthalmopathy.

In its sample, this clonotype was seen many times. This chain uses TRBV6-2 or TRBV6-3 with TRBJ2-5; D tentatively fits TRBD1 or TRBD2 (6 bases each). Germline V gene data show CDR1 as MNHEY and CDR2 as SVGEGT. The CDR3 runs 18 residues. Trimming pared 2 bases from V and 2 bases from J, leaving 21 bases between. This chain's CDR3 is CASSYGGLDGAIQETQYF. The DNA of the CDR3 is TGTGCCAGCAGTTACGGGGGGCTGGACGGTGCGATTCAAGAGACCCAGTACTTC.

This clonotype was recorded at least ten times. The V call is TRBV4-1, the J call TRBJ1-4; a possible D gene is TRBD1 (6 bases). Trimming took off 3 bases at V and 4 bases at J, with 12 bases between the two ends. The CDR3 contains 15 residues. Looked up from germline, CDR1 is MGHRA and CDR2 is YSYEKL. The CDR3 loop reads CASSQRDRSNEKLFF. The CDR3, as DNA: TGCGCCAGCAGCCAGAGAGACAGGAGTAATGAAAAACTGTTTTTT.

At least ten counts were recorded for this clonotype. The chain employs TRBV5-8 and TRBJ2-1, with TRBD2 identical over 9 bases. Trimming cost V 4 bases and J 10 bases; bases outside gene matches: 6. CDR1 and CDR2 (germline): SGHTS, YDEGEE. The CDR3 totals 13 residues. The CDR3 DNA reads TGTGCCAGCAGCCCACTAGCGGGTAGGGAGCAGTTCTTC. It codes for CASSPLAGREQFF.

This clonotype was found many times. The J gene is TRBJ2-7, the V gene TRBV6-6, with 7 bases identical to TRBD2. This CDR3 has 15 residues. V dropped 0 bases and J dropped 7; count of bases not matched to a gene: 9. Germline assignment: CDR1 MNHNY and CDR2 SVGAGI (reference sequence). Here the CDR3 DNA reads TGTGCCAGCAGTTACTCGTTTGAGTGGCGGGGGGAGCAGTACTTC. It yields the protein CASSYSFEWRGEQYF.

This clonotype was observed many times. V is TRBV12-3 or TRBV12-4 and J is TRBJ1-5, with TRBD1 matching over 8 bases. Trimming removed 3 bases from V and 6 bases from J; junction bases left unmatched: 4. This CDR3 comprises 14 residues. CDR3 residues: CASSFTGGGQPQHF. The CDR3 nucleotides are TGTGCCAGCAGTTTCACAGGGGGGGGTCAGCCCCAGCATTTT.

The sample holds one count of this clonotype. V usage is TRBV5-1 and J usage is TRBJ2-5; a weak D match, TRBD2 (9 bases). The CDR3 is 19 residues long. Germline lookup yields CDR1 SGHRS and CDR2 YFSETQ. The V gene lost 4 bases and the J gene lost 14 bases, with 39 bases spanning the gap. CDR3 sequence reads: CASSPIGQGLGLATSYSYF. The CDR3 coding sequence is TGCGCCAGCAGCCCCATCGGACAGGGCCTCGGACTAGCGACCTCCTACTCCTACTTC.

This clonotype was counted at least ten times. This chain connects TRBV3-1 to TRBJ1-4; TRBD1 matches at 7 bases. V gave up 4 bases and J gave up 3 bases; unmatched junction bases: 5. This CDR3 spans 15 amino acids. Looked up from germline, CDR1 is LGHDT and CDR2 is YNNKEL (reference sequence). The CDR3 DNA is TGTGCCAGCAGCCCCTGGACAGGTTCTAATGAAAAACTGTTTTTT. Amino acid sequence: CASSPWTGSNEKLFF. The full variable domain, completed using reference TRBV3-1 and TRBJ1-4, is DTAVSQTPKYLVTQMGNDKSIKCEQNLGHDTMYWYKQDSKKFLKIMFSYNNKELIINETVPNRFSPKSPDKAHLNLHINSLELGDSAVYFCASSPWTGSNEKLFFGSGTQLSVL.

CDR3 sequence reads: CASGPSRQFF. The CDR3 DNA sequence: TGTGCCAGCGGACCTTCGAGGCAGTTCTTC. This chain links TRBV12-3 or TRBV12-4 with TRBJ2-1; D not certain. V dropped 8 bases and J dropped 12 bases, with 11 bases sitting between them. The CDR3 has 10 amino acids.

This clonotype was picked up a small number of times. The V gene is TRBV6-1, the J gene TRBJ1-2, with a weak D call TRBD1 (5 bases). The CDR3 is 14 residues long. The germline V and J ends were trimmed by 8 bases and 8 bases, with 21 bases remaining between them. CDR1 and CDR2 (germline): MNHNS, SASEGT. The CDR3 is CASVATERAPGYTF. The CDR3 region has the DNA TGTGCCAGCGTAGCGACAGAGAGGGCTCCCGGCTACACCTTC.

In DNA, the CDR3 is TGCAGCGTTGTCCAGGGCGCAGATACGCAGTATTTT. This encodes CSVVQGADTQYF. V is TRBV29-1 and J is TRBJ2-3, with D possibly being TRBD1 (5 bases). Germline values: CDR1 SQVTM, CDR2 ANQGSEA. The V end lost 4 bases, the J end lost 4 bases, and 9 bases lay between the germline ends. The CDR3 consists of 12 residues.

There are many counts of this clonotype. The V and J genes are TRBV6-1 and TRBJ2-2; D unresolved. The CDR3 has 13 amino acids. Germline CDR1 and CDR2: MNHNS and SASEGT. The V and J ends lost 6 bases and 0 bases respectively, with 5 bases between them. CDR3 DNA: TGTGCCAGCAGGGAATCGAACACCGGGGAGCTGTTTTTT. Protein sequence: CASRESNTGELFF.

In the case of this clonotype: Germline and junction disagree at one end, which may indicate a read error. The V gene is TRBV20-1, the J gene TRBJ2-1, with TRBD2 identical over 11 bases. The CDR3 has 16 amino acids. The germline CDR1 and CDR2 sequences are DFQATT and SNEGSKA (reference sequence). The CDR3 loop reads CSARETSGSIINDQFF. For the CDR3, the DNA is TGCAGTGCTAGGGAAACTAGCGGGAGCATAATCAATGATCAGTTCTTC.

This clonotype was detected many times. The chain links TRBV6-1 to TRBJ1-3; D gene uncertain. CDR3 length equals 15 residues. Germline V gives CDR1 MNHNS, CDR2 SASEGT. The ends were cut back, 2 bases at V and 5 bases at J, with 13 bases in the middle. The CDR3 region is CASSERLGLRNTIYF. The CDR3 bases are TGTGCCAGCAGTGAACGTCTGGGGTTAAGAAACACCATATATTTT.

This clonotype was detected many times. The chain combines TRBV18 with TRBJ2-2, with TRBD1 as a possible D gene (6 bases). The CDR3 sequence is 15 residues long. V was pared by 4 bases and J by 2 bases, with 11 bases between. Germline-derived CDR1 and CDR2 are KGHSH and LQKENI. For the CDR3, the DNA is TGTGCCAGCTCACGCCCGGGACACAACACCGGGGAGCTGTTTTTT. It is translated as CASSRPGHNTGELFF.

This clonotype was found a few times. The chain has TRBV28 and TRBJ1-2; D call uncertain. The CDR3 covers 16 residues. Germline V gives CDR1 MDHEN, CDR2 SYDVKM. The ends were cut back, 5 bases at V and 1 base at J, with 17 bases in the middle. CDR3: CASSGPADDLNYGYTF. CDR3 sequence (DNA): TGTGCCAGCAGTGGCCCTGCTGACGACCTTAACTATGGCTACACCTTC.

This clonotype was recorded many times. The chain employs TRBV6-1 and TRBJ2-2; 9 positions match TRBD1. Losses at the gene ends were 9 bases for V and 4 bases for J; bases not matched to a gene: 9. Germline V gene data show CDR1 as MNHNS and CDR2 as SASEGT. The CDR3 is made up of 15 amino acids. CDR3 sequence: CASSRDRVTTGELFF. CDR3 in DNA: TGTGCCAGTTCCCGGGACAGGGTGACCACCGGGGAGCTGTTTTTT.

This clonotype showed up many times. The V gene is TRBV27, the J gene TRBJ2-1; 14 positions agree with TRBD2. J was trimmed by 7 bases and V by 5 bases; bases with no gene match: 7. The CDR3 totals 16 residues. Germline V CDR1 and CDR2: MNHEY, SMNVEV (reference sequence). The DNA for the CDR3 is TGTGCCAGCAGTCAACTCGGGACTAGCGGGAGTAATGAGCAGTTCTTC. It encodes CASSQLGTSGSNEQFF.

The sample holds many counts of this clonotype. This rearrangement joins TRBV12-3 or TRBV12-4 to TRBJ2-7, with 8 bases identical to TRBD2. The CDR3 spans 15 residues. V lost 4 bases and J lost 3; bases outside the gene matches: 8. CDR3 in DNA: TGTGCCAGCAGTTACCCGGAAAGCGGGAGCTACGAGCAGTACTTC. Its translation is CASSYPESGSYEQYF.

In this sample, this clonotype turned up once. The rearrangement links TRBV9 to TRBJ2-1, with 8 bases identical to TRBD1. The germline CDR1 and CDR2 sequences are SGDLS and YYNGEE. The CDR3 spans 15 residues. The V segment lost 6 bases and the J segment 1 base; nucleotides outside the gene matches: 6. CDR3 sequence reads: CASTRGTGSYNEQFF. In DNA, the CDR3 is TGTGCCAGCACCCGGGGGACAGGTTCCTACAATGAGCAGTTCTTC. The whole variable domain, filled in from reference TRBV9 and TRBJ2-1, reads DSGVTQTPKHLITATGQRVTLRCSPRSGDLSVYWYQQSLDQGLQFLIQYYNGEERAKGNILERFSAQQFPDLHSELNLSSLELGDSALYFCASTRGTGSYNEQFFGPGTRLTVL.

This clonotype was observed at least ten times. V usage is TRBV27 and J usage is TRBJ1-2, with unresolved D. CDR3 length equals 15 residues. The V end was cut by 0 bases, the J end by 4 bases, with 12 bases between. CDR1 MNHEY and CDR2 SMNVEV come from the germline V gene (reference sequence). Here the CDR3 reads CASSLSFAASYGYTF. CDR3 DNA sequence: TGTGCCAGCAGTTTATCGTTTGCGGCTAGCTATGGCTACACCTTC.

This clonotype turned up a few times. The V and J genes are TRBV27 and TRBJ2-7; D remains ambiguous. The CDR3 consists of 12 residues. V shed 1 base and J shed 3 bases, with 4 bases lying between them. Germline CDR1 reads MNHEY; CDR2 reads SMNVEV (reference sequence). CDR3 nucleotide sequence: TGTGCCAGCAGTTTATTACTCTACGAGCAGTACTTC. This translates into CASSLLLYEQYF.

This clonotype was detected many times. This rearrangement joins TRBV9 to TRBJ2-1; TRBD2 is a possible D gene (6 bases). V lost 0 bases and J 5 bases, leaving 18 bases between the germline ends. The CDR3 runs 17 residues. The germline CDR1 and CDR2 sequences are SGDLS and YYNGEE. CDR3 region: CASSVDLGAGLNNEQFF. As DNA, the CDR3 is TGTGCCAGCAGCGTAGATTTGGGAGCGGGCCTAAACAATGAGCAGTTCTTC.

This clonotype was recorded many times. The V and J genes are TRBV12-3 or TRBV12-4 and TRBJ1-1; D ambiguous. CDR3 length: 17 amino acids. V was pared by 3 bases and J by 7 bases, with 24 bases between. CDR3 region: CASSFRIHASAGNEAFF. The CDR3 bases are TGTGCCAGCAGTTTTCGCATTCATGCCAGCGCCGGGAATGAAGCTTTCTTT.